Each of the 22 T cell receptor beta chains below was sequenced from the same sample in a study of blood T cell repertoires in COVID-19. TCRdb's table, derived via immunoSEQ multiplex PCR, lists solely in-frame clones and lacks some. The sample contains 350,000 or so clones, around nine tenths of which appear only once. The material sequenced was peripheral blood. The receptor source for this set is an older woman with COVID-19, enrolled during active disease.

In this sample, this clone turned up once. This rearrangement joins TRBV28 to TRBJ1-2, with TRBD1 identical over 8 bases. Per the germline V gene, CDR1 is MDHEN and CDR2 is SYDVKM. Unmatched junction bases numbered 7, after V lost 5 bases and J lost 2 bases. CDR3 length: 15 residues. CDR3 nucleotide sequence: TGTGCCAGCAGTGCCCCAGGGGGCGCCAACTATGGCTACACCTTC. Its translation is CASSAPGGANYGYTF.

The chain carries TRBV11-2 and TRBJ1-2; tentatively, D is TRBD1 (5 bases). Germline CDR1 reads SGHAT; CDR2 reads FQNNGV. The CDR3 has 13 residues. The ends were cut back, 5 bases at V and 0 bases at J, with 7 bases in the middle. The CDR3 region has the DNA TGTGCCAGCAGCCAGGACACTAACTATGGCTACACCTTC. Amino acids: CASSQDTNYGYTF.

V usage is TRBV18 and J usage is TRBJ1-5; D is uncertain. V lost 4 bases and J lost 8, with 12 bases in between. The germline gives CDR1 KGHSH, CDR2 LQKENI. The CDR3 is 13 amino acids. CDR3 nucleotide sequence: TGTGCCAGCTCACACATTTCGGGTGAGCCCCAGCATTTT. Translated, it gives CASSHISGEPQHF.

The CDR3 protein is CASSLVAGSGANVLTF. The CDR3 coding sequence is TGTGCCAGCAGCTTAGTTGCCGGGTCTGGGGCCAACGTCCTGACTTTC. The chain uses TRBV11-3 and TRBJ2-6; D call uncertain. V was clipped by 1 base and J by 1 base, with 8 bases between them. CDR1 and CDR2 from the germline V gene are SGHNT and YENEEA. The CDR3 consists of 16 residues. Using reference TRBV11-3 and TRBJ2-6 for the parts outside the CDR3, the full variable domain is EAGVVQSPRYKIIEKKQPVAFWCNPISGHNTLYWYLQNLGQGPELLIRYENEEAVDDSQLPKDRFSAERLKGVDSTLKIQPAELGDSAVYLCASSLVAGSGANVLTFGAGSRLTVL.

V usage is TRBV15 and J usage is TRBJ2-7; D might be TRBD2 (5 bases). The ends were cut back, 0 bases at V and 4 bases at J, with 7 bases in the middle. The CDR3 runs to 13 residues. CDR1 and CDR2 from the germline V gene are LNHNV and YYDKDF (reference sequence). CDR3 nucleotide sequence: TGTGCCACCAGCAGAGATCAGCGGTACGAGCAGTACTTC. Its protein product is CATSRDQRYEQYF.

This clone came up once. The rearrangement joins TRBV3-1 (or the pseudogene TRBV3-2) to TRBJ1-1; 8 nucleotides line up with TRBD1. The junction had 2 bases not matched to a gene; V was cut back by 2 bases and J by 3 bases. Germline V gene sequence: CDR1 LGHDT, CDR2 YNNKEL (reference sequence). This CDR3 is 14 amino acids long. In DNA form, the CDR3 reads TGTGCCAGCAGCCAAACAGGGGGGCACACTGAAGCTTTCTTT. It translates to CASSQTGGHTEAFF.

This clone was seen a few times. The chain uses TRBV19 and TRBJ1-1, with D uncertain. Trimming removed 1 base at V and 1 base at J, with 10 bases between. This CDR3 contains 15 residues. Germline lookup yields CDR1 LNHDA and CDR2 SQIVND (reference sequence). The CDR3 bases are TGTGCCAGTAGTATAGTTGGAGTAACGAACACTGAAGCTTTCTTT. Protein product: CASSIVGVTNTEAFF.

The rearrangement uses TRBV24-1 and TRBJ1-1; TRBD1 is a possible D gene (5 bases). The germline V and J ends were trimmed by 11 bases and 8 bases, with 23 bases remaining between them. CDR3 length equals 14 residues. Germline V gives CDR1 KGHDR, CDR2 SFDVKD. As DNA, the CDR3 is TGTGCCATCATCCAGGGTGTATGGGCCCTCGAAGCTTTCTTT. It translates to CAIIQGVWALEAFF.

The rearrangement uses TRBV7-6 and TRBJ1-6; D is ambiguous. Germline CDR1 and CDR2: SGHVS and FNYEAQ. V was shortened by 3 bases and J by 4 bases, with 7 bases between the two germline ends. The length of the CDR3 is 14 residues. CDR3 in amino acids: CASSFADYNSPLHF. The CDR3 coding sequence is TGTGCCAGCAGCTTCGCGGATTATAATTCACCCCTCCACTTT.

The genes are TRBV9 and TRBJ1-4; D remains unclear. V was pared by 5 bases and J by 8 bases, with 13 bases between. CDR3 size: 13 residues. Looked up from germline, CDR1 is SGDLS and CDR2 is YYNGEE. CDR3 sequence reads: CASSSGPSEKLFF. CDR3 nucleotide sequence: TGTGCCAGCAGTTCCGGCCCTAGCGAAAAACTGTTTTTT.

The chain carries TRBV6-5 and TRBJ2-1, with 7 bases aligning to TRBD1. The V and J ends lost 5 bases and 1 base, in that order; junction bases with no gene match: 2. Germline-derived CDR1 and CDR2 are MNHEY and SVGAGI. There are 14 residues in the CDR3. CDR3 region: CASSKTGSYNEQFF. The CDR3 nucleotides read TGTGCCAGCAGTAAGACAGGGTCCTACAATGAGCAGTTCTTC.

V and J are TRBV18 and TRBJ2-7; TRBD1 aligns across 9 bases. The CDR3 sequence is 15 residues long. V shed 4 bases, J shed 6 bases, and the junction held 10 bases outside the gene matches. Germline CDR1 KGHSH, CDR2 LQKENI. CDR3 sequence: CASSLDRGRFSEQYF. The CDR3 region has the DNA TGTGCCAGCTCACTCGACAGGGGGAGATTTTCCGAGCAGTACTTC.

The chain couples TRBV6-1 to TRBJ1-2, with a weak D call TRBD1 (5 bases). Trimming removed 4 bases at V and 0 bases at J, with 15 bases between. The CDR3 sequence is 16 residues long. Germline V gene data show CDR1 as MNHNS and CDR2 as SASEGT. The CDR3 nucleotides read TGTGCCAGCAGTGCGAAGACAGCAGGGTCTAACTATGGCTACACCTTC. Its protein product is CASSAKTAGSNYGYTF.

This rearrangement joins TRBV24-1 to TRBJ1-6; TRBD1 matches 11 bases. CDR3 length: 17 residues. Per germline, CDR1 KGHDR and CDR2 SFDVKD. After removal of 3 bases from V and 4 bases from J, the junction contained 4 bases not matched to a gene. In nucleotides, the CDR3 is TGTGCCACCAGTGATCGGGGACAGGGGGGATATAATTCACCCCTCCACTTT. It yields the protein CATSDRGQGGYNSPLHF.

The chain carries TRBV4-1 and TRBJ2-7; 11 bases match TRBD1. Trimming cost V 3 bases and J 3 bases; bases outside gene matches: 7. This CDR3 contains 16 residues. Germline CDR1 reads MGHRA; CDR2 reads YSYEKL. The CDR3 loop reads CASSQGSGTGGYEQYF. DNA for the CDR3: TGCGCCAGCAGCCAGGGATCCGGGACAGGGGGCTACGAGCAGTACTTC.

The rearrangement uses TRBV7-2 and TRBJ1-4, with 8 bases fitting TRBD1. Germline V CDR1 and CDR2: SGHTA, FQGNSA. The CDR3 is made up of 17 amino acids. V shed 1 base and J 0 bases; nucleotides not matched to a gene: 4. CDR3: CASSLVPGGPTNEKLFF. In nucleotides, the CDR3 is TGTGCCAGCAGCTTAGTCCCAGGGGGCCCAACTAATGAAAAACTGTTTTTT.

The V call is TRBV30, the J call TRBJ2-3; 9 bases are a match to TRBD2. V was pared by 5 bases and J by 2 bases, with 2 bases of the junction left unmatched. Germline V gives CDR1 GTSNPN, CDR2 SVGIG (reference sequence). This CDR3 region has 13 residues. The CDR3 sequence is CAWGTSHTDTQYF. The CDR3 nucleotides are TGTGCCTGGGGGACTAGCCACACAGATACGCAGTATTTT.

The rearrangement joins TRBV16 to TRBJ1-1; D perhaps matches TRBD1 (5 bases). The CDR3 is 14 residues long. Germline V gene lookup returns CDR1 KGHSY and CDR2 FQNENV. Trimming shortened V by 1 base and J by 5 bases, and 11 bases separated the two germline ends. The CDR3 DNA reads as TGTGCCAGCAGCCAATGGCAGGGTCGGACTGAAGCTTTCTTT. Amino acid sequence: CASSQWQGRTEAFF.

The chain employs TRBV7-2 and TRBJ1-1; TRBD1 matches 10 bases. This CDR3 contains 14 residues. From germline, CDR1 is SGHTA and CDR2 FQGNSA. V lost 5 bases to trimming and J lost 4 bases; unmatched junction nucleotides: 4. Written as DNA, the CDR3 is TGTGCCAGCAGCCAGACAGGGGGCCGCACTGAAGCTTTCTTT. Translated: CASSQTGGRTEAFF.

J is TRBJ2-3 and V is TRBV5-1; 7 positions match TRBD1. V was pared by 0 bases and J by 4 bases, with 5 bases of the junction left unmatched. CDR3 size: 15 residues. Germline CDR1 SGHRS, CDR2 YFSETQ. The CDR3 nucleotides read TGCGCCAGCAGCTTGGAAGGGGGCGGCCCAGATACGCAGTATTTT. Translation gives CASSLEGGGPDTQYF. Looking up the rest from reference TRBV5-1 and TRBJ2-3 gives the full variable domain: KAGVTQTPRYLIKTRGQQVTLSCSPISGHRSVSWYQQTPGQGLQFLFEYFSETQRNKGNFPGRFSGRQFSNSRSEMNVSTLELGDSALYLCASSLEGGGPDTQYFGPGTRLTVL.

DNA for the CDR3: TGTGCCAGCAGCCCACGACTGCAGAGCTCCTACGAGCAGTACTTC. This translates into CASSPRLQSSYEQYF. The chain is built from TRBV9 and TRBJ2-7; D is ambiguous. The CDR3 runs 15 residues. Trimming pared 4 bases from V and 0 bases from J, leaving 14 bases between. In germline, CDR1 is SGDLS, CDR2 YYNGEE.

In this sample, this clone turned up once. The J gene is TRBJ2-3, the V gene TRBV2; no reliable D call. The V end was cut by 5 bases, the J end by 0 bases, with 9 bases between. CDR3 length: 14 amino acids. The germline gives CDR1 SNHLY, CDR2 FYNNEI. In DNA, the CDR3 is TGTGCCAGCAGTATTACGAGGAGCACAGATACGCAGTATTTT. Protein: CASSITRSTDTQYF.